The rows below give T cell receptor beta chains drawn from one sample of a study of shared clonotypes between healthy human individuals. Sequencing was performed with immunoSEQ multiplex PCR; in TCRdb, only in-frame clones are kept and a portion is missing. The profile shows more than 2,000,000 clones, about 92% of them singletons. Source material: naive CD4+ T cells from PBMCs. The receptors were sampled from a man younger than 35 in good health. Some clones in this sample may be carry-over from other donors' samples. Each CDR3 is given with its conserved first and last residue.

TRBV7-9	TRBJ2-7	CASSFPPTGYYEQYF
TRBV5-6	-	CASSWSGYEQYF
TRBV5-4	TRBJ1-2	CASRLQGARGYTF
TRBV7-9	TRBJ1-6	CASSSDWSSYNSPLHF
TRBV6-4	TRBJ1-2	CASSYGGNYGYTF
TRBV27	TRBJ1-5	CASSLRQGRNQPQHF
TRBV5-1	TRBJ2-7	CASSLDTSLYEQYF
TRBV29-1	TRBJ2-2	CSVGGGQGTGELFF
TRBV19	TRBJ2-1	CASKPSGTAYNEQFF
TRBV5-1	TRBJ1-3	CASSQGSGNTIYF
TRBV5-1	TRBJ2-5	CASSDHGEGPSGGQYF
TRBV28	TRBJ1-1	CASSSPGGVAFF
TRBV6-5	TRBJ2-1	CASSRSTGSYNEQFF
TRBV7-2	TRBJ2-5	CASSLPGGPTQYF
TRBV7-2	TRBJ2-1	CASSSSIGGQFF
TRBV7-2	TRBJ2-5	CASSLAPYLAGGFGETQYF
TRBV10-3	TRBJ1-2	CAISGHNGDRGIRDGYTF
TRBV11-3	TRBJ2-3	CASSLNTSGNFSSTDTQYF
TRBV6-5	TRBJ1-3	CASTTGGYGNTIYF
TRBV2	TRBJ1-2	CASSEAMVRGRLLDGYTF
TRBV5-1	TRBJ1-2	CASSPDSPIRGYTF
TRBV28	TRBJ2-7	CASNLEGRGYEQYF
TRBV4-3	TRBJ1-1	CASSQDVSRGGNTEAFF
TRBV6-6	TRBJ2-2	CASSYVQGTGELFF
TRBV10-3	TRBJ2-3	CAIRKSGQSDTQYF
TRBV6-6	TRBJ2-7	CASSYPRVAGGHEQYF
TRBV4-1	TRBJ2-7	CASSQGVEGFYEQYF
TRBV6-6	-	CASSLLAGAYEQYF
TRBV2	TRBJ2-2	CASMVSENTGELFF